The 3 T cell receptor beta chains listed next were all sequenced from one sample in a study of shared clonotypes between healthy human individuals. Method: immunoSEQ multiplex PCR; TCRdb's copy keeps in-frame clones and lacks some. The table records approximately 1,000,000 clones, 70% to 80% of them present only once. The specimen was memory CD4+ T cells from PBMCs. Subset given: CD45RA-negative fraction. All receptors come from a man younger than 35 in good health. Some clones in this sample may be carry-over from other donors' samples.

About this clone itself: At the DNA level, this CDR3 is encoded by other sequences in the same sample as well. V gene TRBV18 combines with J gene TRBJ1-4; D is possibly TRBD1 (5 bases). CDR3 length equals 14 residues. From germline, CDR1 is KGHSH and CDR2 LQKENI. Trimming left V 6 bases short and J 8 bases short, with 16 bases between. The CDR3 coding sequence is TGTGCCAGCTCTCCCGGTGGGGCGAACGAAAAACTGTTTTTT. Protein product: CASSPGGANEKLFF.

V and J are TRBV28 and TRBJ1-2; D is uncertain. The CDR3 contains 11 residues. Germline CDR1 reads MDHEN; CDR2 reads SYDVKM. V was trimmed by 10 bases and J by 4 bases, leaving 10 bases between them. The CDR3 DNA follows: TGTGCCACCGAGGTGGGCTATGGCTACACCTTC. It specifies CATEVGYGYTF.

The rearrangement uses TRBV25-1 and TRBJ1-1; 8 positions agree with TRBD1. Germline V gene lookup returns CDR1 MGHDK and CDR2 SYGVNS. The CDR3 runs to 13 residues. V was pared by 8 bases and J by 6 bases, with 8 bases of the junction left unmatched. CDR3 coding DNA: TGTGCCAGCCAGGACAGGGATCGGTCTGAAGCTTTCTTT. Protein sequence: CASQDRDRSEAFF. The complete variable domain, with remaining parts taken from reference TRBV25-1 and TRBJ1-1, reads EADIYQTPRYLVIGTGKKITLECSQTMGHDKMYWYQQDPGMELHLIHYSYGVNSTEKGDLSSESTVSRIRTEHFPLTLESARPSHTSQYLCASQDRDRSEAFFGQGTRLTVV.